This is a list of T cell receptor beta chains from one sample in a study of brain T cells in children with intractable seizures. Only in-frame clones appear in the TCRdb table, and some are missing; sequencing was by immunoSEQ multiplex PCR. This table holds 110,000 or so clones, roughly 92% found once. Material: peripheral blood, obtained at surgery. These TCRs come from a boy less than two years old with hemimegalencephaly and intractable seizures. Each CDR3 is given with its conserved first and last residue. The D gene is left open where the match is weak. Size tells how often a clone was seen (once, few, many) or the class of an expanded clone, and some rows leave it out.

>TRBJ1-3|15|.|.|TRBV6-6
CASSYGTASLETIYF
TGTGCCAGCAGTTACGGCACCGCCTCGTTGGAGACCATATATTTT
>TRBJ2-3|17|TRBD2|.|TRBV18
CASSPPLSGIGTDTQYF
TGTGCCAGCTCACCACCCCTTAGCGGGATAGGCACAGATACGCAGTATTTT
>TRBJ2-5|16|.|.|TRBV7-9
CASSLGRATRQETQYF
TGTGCCAGCAGCTTAGGGAGGGCGACTAGACAAGAGACCCAGTACTTC
>TRBJ1-2|13|.|once|TRBV29-1
CSVAAGANYGYTF
TGCAGCGTTGCTGCGGGGGCAAACTATGGCTACACCTTC
>TRBJ1-1|15|.|.|TRBV5-4
CASSLAAGENTEAFF
TGTGCCAGCAGCTTGGCGGCAGGTGAGAACACTGAAGCTTTCTTT
>TRBJ2-1|15|.|.|TRBV18
CASSLAATSYNEQFF
TGTGCCAGCTCACTAGCGGCGACCTCCTACAATGAGCAGTTCTTC
>TRBJ1-6|14|.|.|TRBV7-8
CASSPQPEGSPLHF
TGTGCCAGCAGCCCCCAGCCGGAGGGTTCACCCCTCCACTTT
>TRBJ2-5|14|TRBD2|.|TRBV28
CASSLWEGLQTQYF
TGTGCCAGCAGTTTGTGGGAGGGATTGCAGACCCAGTACTTC
>TRBJ2-4|14|.|.|TRBV3-1/TRBV3-2
CASSQLGGKNIQYF
TGTGCCAGCAGCCAACTGGGAGGCAAAAACATTCAGTACTTC
>TRBJ2-3|15|.|once|TRBV24-1
CATSDGNQTTDTQYF
TGTGCCACCAGTGATGGGAATCAAACCACAGATACGCAGTATTTT
>TRBJ2-1|17|TRBD2|.|TRBV27
CASSLLPSGSFDNEQFF
TGTGCCAGCAGTTTATTGCCTAGCGGGAGTTTCGACAATGAGCAGTTCTTC
>TRBJ2-1|16|TRBD2|.|TRBV2
CASMYRLAGGPDEQFF
TGTGCCAGCATGTATCGCCTAGCGGGAGGGCCCGATGAGCAGTTCTTC
>TRBJ1-2|17|TRBD1|.|TRBV7-2
CASSLRASGQGEYGYTF
TGTGCCAGCAGCTTAAGAGCCAGCGGACAGGGGGAGTATGGCTACACCTTC
>TRBJ2-7|15|TRBD2|.|TRBV9
CASSVGTSGFYEQYF
TGTGCCAGCAGCGTAGGGACTAGCGGTTTCTACGAGCAGTACTTC
>TRBJ2-6|19|.|.|TRBV30
CAWTLKEGYSDSGANVLTF
TGTGCCTGGACTCTAAAAGAGGGGTATTCTGACTCTGGGGCCAACGTCCTGACTTTC
>TRBJ1-5|18|TRBD1|.|TRBV28
CASSLYPTGGYSNQPQHF
TGTGCCAGCAGTTTATACCCCACAGGGGGCTATAGCAATCAGCCCCAGCATTTT
>TRBJ2-6|18|TRBD1|.|TRBV9
CASSVGQGAPSGANVLTF
TGTGCCAGCAGCGTAGGACAGGGGGCCCCGTCTGGGGCCAACGTCCTGACTTTC
>TRBJ2-4|16|TRBD2|.|TRBV27
CASSASSGRAGNIQYF
TGTGCCAGCAGTGCCTCTAGCGGGAGGGCCGGAAACATTCAGTACTTC
>TRBJ2-7|15|.|.|TRBV7-2
CASSFRLAIPYEQYF
TGTGCCAGCAGCTTTAGGCTAGCGATTCCCTACGAGCAGTACTTC
>TRBJ1-5|12|.|.|TRBV13
CASSFTNQPQHF
TGTGCCAGCAGCTTCACCAATCAGCCCCAGCATTTT
>TRBJ2-1|20|TRBD2|.|TRBV6-6
CASSRRLAGGEMRSYNEQFF
TGTGCCAGCAGTCGACGACTAGCGGGAGGGGAAATGAGGTCCTACAATGAGCAGTTCTTC
>TRBJ2-7|13|.|.|TRBV7-2
CASSFYTGYEQYF
TGTGCCAGCAGCTTTTACACAGGATACGAGCAGTACTTC
>TRBJ2-7|13|.|.|TRBV29-1
CSATGGSSYEQYF
TGCAGCGCCACAGGAGGGAGCTCCTACGAGCAGTACTTC
>TRBJ1-2|13|.|.|TRBV10-3
CAITGVLYYGYTF
TGTGCCATCACTGGGGTGCTATACTATGGCTACACCTTC
>TRBJ2-1|15|TRBD2|once|TRBV11-2
CASSSGLAPEGKQFF
TGTGCCAGCAGCTCCGGACTAGCGCCCGAGGGTAAGCAGTTCTTC
>TRBJ2-1|16|.|.|TRBV4-1
CASSPTFRKGGNEQFF
TGCGCCAGCAGCCCGACTTTCCGAAAAGGAGGCAATGAGCAGTTCTTC
>TRBJ2-7|17|TRBD2|.|TRBV9
CASSELGLAVSSYEQYF
TGTGCCAGCAGCGAATTGGGACTAGCGGTAAGCTCCTACGAGCAGTACTTC
>TRBJ2-7|14|TRBD2|.|TRBV7-3
CASSPQAGLYEQYF
TGTGCCAGCAGCCCCCAAGCGGGATTATACGAGCAGTACTTC
>TRBJ2-7|14|.|once|TRBV6-5
CASSPRDGSLEQYF
TGTGCCAGCAGCCCGCGGGACGGGTCCCTCGAGCAGTACTTC
>TRBJ1-2|12|.|.|TRBV28
CASDSLVYGYTF
TGTGCCAGCGACAGCCTCGTCTATGGCTACACCTTC
>TRBJ2-3|19|TRBD2|.|TRBV9
CASSVGKASGRAGTDTQYF
TGTGCCAGCAGCGTAGGCAAGGCTAGCGGGAGGGCCGGCACAGATACGCAGTATTTT
>TRBJ1-2|11|.|once|TRBV20-1
CSAGGLGGYTF
TGCAGTGCTGGGGGCCTGGGGGGCTACACCTTC
>TRBJ2-4|14|.|.|TRBV19
CASSSMGSKNIQYF
TGTGCCAGTAGTTCGATGGGGTCCAAAAACATTCAGTACTTC
>TRBJ2-3|12|.|.|TRBV4-1
CASSQDRRKQYF
TGCGCCAGCAGCCAAGATCGGCGAAAGCAGTATTTT
>TRBJ2-1|14|.|.|TRBV4-1
CASSQDVPHNEQFF
TGCGCCAGCAGCCAAGATGTCCCTCACAATGAGCAGTTCTTC
>TRBJ1-2|12|.|.|TRBV7-2
CASSLQGRGYTF
TGTGCCAGCAGCTTACAGGGAAGAGGCTACACCTTC
>TRBJ2-3|13|.|once|TRBV28
CASSFWRTDTQYF
TGTGCCAGCAGTTTTTGGCGCACAGATACGCAGTATTTT
>TRBJ2-2|13|.|.|TRBV9
CASSVGGTGELFF
TGTGCCAGCAGCGTAGGAGGCACCGGGGAGCTGTTTTTT
>TRBJ2-5|16|.|.|TRBV29-1
CSVDDALRFRQETQYF
TGCAGCGTTGATGATGCCCTCAGGTTCAGGCAAGAGACCCAGTACTTC
>TRBJ1-2|13|.|.|TRBV5-1
CASSPTRGDGYTF
TGCGCCAGCAGCCCCACAAGGGGGGATGGCTACACCTTC
>TRBJ2-3|15|.|.|TRBV6-5
CASSYSAASTDTQYF
TGTGCCAGCAGTTACTCGGCAGCCTCCACAGATACGCAGTATTTT
>TRBJ2-7|14|.|.|TRBV4-2
CASSQGGGGYEQYF
TGTGCCAGCAGCCAAGGAGGGGGTGGCTACGAGCAGTACTTC
>TRBJ1-5|15|.|.|TRBV5-1
CASSLENPGNQPQHF
TGCGCCAGCAGCTTGGAAAACCCAGGGAATCAGCCCCAGCATTTT
>TRBJ1-4|15|.|.|TRBV3-1/TRBV3-2
CASSRRDLANEKLFF
TGTGCCAGCAGCCGCAGGGACCTGGCTAATGAAAAACTGTTTTTT
>TRBJ1-3|16|.|.|TRBV10-1
CASSDSPGEPGNTIYF
TGCGCCAGCAGTGATTCTCCAGGGGAGCCTGGAAACACCATATATTTT